Shown below are 32 T cell receptor beta chains from a single sample sequenced in a study of blood T cell repertoires in COVID-19 (dated by TCRdb to 2020 to 2022). The library was prepared using the immunoSEQ multiplex PCR assay. TCRdb mirrors the immuneACCESS table, restricted to in-frame sequences. Some clones are absent from its copies; in checked studies, under half trace to an unresolved V gene, and the reason for the others is unknown. This sample holds 75,000 to 100,000 clones; 70% to 90% were observed only once. The ten largest clones capture 7.3% of the sample. The sequenced sample consisted of peripheral blood. These receptors were taken from a man aged 65-85 years with acute or convalescent COVID-19.

The rearrangement links TRBV7-2 to TRBJ2-5; weak D call: TRBD2 (6 bases). CDR1 and CDR2 (germline): SGHTA, FQGNSA. The CDR3 covers 15 residues. V was shortened by 6 bases and J by 5 bases, with 19 bases between the two germline ends. As DNA, the CDR3 is TGTGCCAGCAGACCCTTGGGGGGACGGTGGGAGACCCAGTACTTC. Translation: CASRPLGGRWETQYF.

The chain employs TRBV5-1 and TRBJ2-7; TRBD2 agrees at 13 bases. Germline V CDR1 and CDR2: SGHRS, YFSETQ. Trimming at V came to 3 bases and at J to 3 bases, leaving 6 bases not matched to a gene. The length of the CDR3 is 16 residues. The CDR3 loop reads CASSWGTSGASYEQYF. In nucleotides, the CDR3 is TGCGCCAGCAGCTGGGGGACTAGCGGGGCAAGCTACGAGCAGTACTTC.

DNA for the CDR3: TGTGCCAGCAGCCAAGGACTAGCGGGGGGATCAGATACGCAGTATTTT. Translated, it gives CASSQGLAGGSDTQYF. This chain links TRBV7-9 with TRBJ2-3; 14 nucleotides align to TRBD2. This CDR3 spans 16 amino acids. Germline-derived CDR1 and CDR2 are SEHNR and FQNEAQ (reference sequence). V trimming: 5 bases; J trimming: 4 bases; junction bases outside the gene matches: 5.

The genes are TRBV6-1 and TRBJ2-3; no definite D call. CDR1 MNHNS and CDR2 SASEGT come from the germline V gene. CDR3 length: 16 residues. V lost 3 bases and J 0 bases, leaving 13 bases between the germline ends. Here the CDR3 reads CASSEAARRSTDTQYF. The CDR3 bases are TGTGCCAGCAGTGAGGCGGCCCGCCGGAGCACAGATACGCAGTATTTT.

This chain joins TRBV28 and TRBJ2-7, with 8 bases matching TRBD2. The CDR3 is 15 amino acids. Per germline, CDR1 MDHEN and CDR2 SYDVKM. J gave up 5 bases and V 6 bases, and 12 bases lay outside the gene matches. CDR3 DNA sequence: TGTGCCAGCAGCCTGGCGGGACTAGGAGGGCACGAGCAGTACTTC. It is translated as CASSLAGLGGHEQYF.

This clone was detected a few times. The chain joins TRBV5-1 to TRBJ2-2; 11 bases fit TRBD2. V was pared by 1 base and J by 0 bases, with 8 bases of the junction left unmatched. This CDR3 is 19 amino acids long. The germline CDR1 and CDR2 sequences are SGHRS and YFSETQ. In nucleotides, the CDR3 is TGCGCCAGCAGCTTGTTTGGGACTAGCGGATCCACGAACACCGGGGAGCTGTTTTTT. Its protein is CASSLFGTSGSTNTGELFF.

J is TRBJ1-2 and V is TRBV4-2; tentatively, D is TRBD1 (5 bases). From germline, CDR1 is LGHNA and CDR2 YNFKEQ. CDR3 length: 15 amino acids. The germline V and J ends were trimmed by 3 bases and 2 bases, with 13 bases remaining between them. The CDR3 nucleotides read TGTGCCAGCAGCCATGCCTTGACAGCCAACTATGGCTACACCTTC. This gives the protein CASSHALTANYGYTF.

The V call is TRBV11-2, the J call TRBJ2-7, with TRBD2 as a possible D gene (5 bases). The V and J ends lost 0 bases and 3 bases respectively, with 18 bases between them. CDR3 length: 17 residues. Germline lookup yields CDR1 SGHAT and CDR2 FQNNGV. CDR3 DNA sequence: TGTGCCAGCAGCTTAGAGCTCACCTGGGCTAGCTTCTACGAGCAGTACTTC. Translating gives CASSLELTWASFYEQYF.

V and J are TRBV11-3 and TRBJ2-1; D is perhaps TRBD2 (6 bases). The CDR3 extends over 15 amino acids. CDR1 and CDR2 (germline): SGHNT, YENEEA. Trimming left V 5 bases short and J 8 bases short, with 19 bases between. The CDR3 here is CASSPSLLAWDEQFF. CDR3 nucleotide sequence: TGTGCCAGCAGCCCTAGTCTCCTAGCGTGGGATGAGCAGTTCTTC.

The J gene is TRBJ2-3, the V gene TRBV6-1; TRBD2 matches 7 bases. The V gene's germline CDR1 is MNHNS and CDR2 SASEGT. The CDR3 covers 14 residues. V was clipped by 0 bases and J by 7 bases; unmatched bases: 4. DNA for the CDR3: TGTGCCAGCAGTGAAGCGGGGGGGAGACATACGCAGTATTTT. Protein product: CASSEAGGRHTQYF.

This chain joins TRBV5-1 and TRBJ2-7, with D possibly TRBD2 on 5 matching bases. Germline V gene sequence: CDR1 SGHRS, CDR2 YFSETQ. V lost 2 bases and J lost 4, with 10 bases in between. This CDR3 contains 13 residues. CDR3 in amino acids: CASSLREKYEQYF. In DNA form, the CDR3 reads TGCGCCAGCAGCTTACGGGAAAAGTACGAGCAGTACTTC.

CDR3 region: CASSFVGNQPQHF. CDR3 bases: TGTGCCAGCTCTTTCGTAGGCAATCAGCCCCAGCATTTT. The J gene is TRBJ1-5, the V gene TRBV27, with D hard to call. Germline-derived CDR1 and CDR2 are MNHEY and SMNVEV (reference sequence). The CDR3 is 13 amino acids. Between the trimmed V and J ends, which lost 8 bases and 2 bases, there was a span of 10 bases.

This chain uses TRBV27 with TRBJ2-7, with a possible D match to TRBD2 (6 bases). The CDR3 length is 17 residues. Germline V lookup: CDR1 MNHEY, CDR2 SMNVEV (reference sequence). Trimming stripped 7 bases from V and 4 bases from J, with 26 bases between. CDR3 in amino acids: CASTAPRAGSGMYEQYF. In nucleotides, the CDR3 is TGTGCCAGCACCGCCCCGAGGGCGGGTAGCGGAATGTACGAGCAGTACTTC.

The chain employs TRBV7-2 and TRBJ2-7; D might be TRBD2 (6 bases). Trimming stripped 5 bases from V and 2 bases from J, with 13 bases between. Per germline, CDR1 SGHTA and CDR2 FQGNSA. The CDR3 totals 14 residues. The CDR3 nucleotides read TGTGCCAGCAGCCCCGCGGAGGGGCCCTACGAGCAGTACTTC. Encoded protein: CASSPAEGPYEQYF.

The gene calls are TRBV6-2 or TRBV6-3 and TRBJ2-1; 12 bases agree with TRBD1. After removal of 5 bases from V and 9 bases from J, the junction contained 11 bases not matched to a gene. This CDR3 comprises 16 residues. The germline CDR1 and CDR2 sequences are MNHEY and SVGEGT. CDR3 loop: CASSASPGQGAGEQFF. DNA of the CDR3: TGTGCCAGCAGTGCCTCTCCGGGACAGGGGGCAGGTGAGCAGTTCTTC.

The chain uses TRBV18 and TRBJ1-3; no firm D call. Trimming cost V 3 bases and J 0 bases, with 12 bases left between them. The CDR3 length is 16 residues. Looked up from germline, CDR1 is KGHSH and CDR2 is LQKENI. Written as DNA, the CDR3 is TGTGCCAGCTCACCTGGGCAGGCCGTCTCTGGAAACACCATATATTTT. Its translation is CASSPGQAVSGNTIYF.

The chain combines TRBV5-5 with TRBJ2-7, with D possibly TRBD2 on 6 matching bases. The length of the CDR3 is 14 residues. CDR1 and CDR2 (germline): SGHKS, YYEKEE (reference sequence). V lost 7 bases, J lost 4 bases, and 18 bases lay in between. The CDR3 DNA is TGTGCCAGCCGACTAGGAGGTTTAGGGTACGAGCAGTACTTC. Translated: CASRLGGLGYEQYF.

This clone was seen just once. V gene TRBV6-6 combines with J gene TRBJ2-7, with D hard to call. Trimming shortened V by 5 bases and J by 3 bases, and 17 bases separated the two germline ends. Germline CDR1 MNHNY, CDR2 SVGAGI (reference sequence). The CDR3 length is 15 residues. CDR3 coding DNA: TGTGCCAGCAGTCACGGAGAAGGATTAAACTACGAGCAGTACTTC. This translates into CASSHGEGLNYEQYF.

This rearrangement joins TRBV11-2 to TRBJ1-2; D gene ambiguous. The CDR3 contains 13 residues. Trimming pared 5 bases from V and 6 bases from J, leaving 13 bases between. Germline CDR1 SGHAT, CDR2 FQNNGV. CDR3 residues: CASSGGQVHGYTF. In DNA, the CDR3 is TGTGCCAGCAGCGGAGGGCAAGTCCATGGCTACACCTTC. The complete variable domain, with remaining parts taken from reference TRBV11-2 and TRBJ1-2, reads EAGVAQSPRYKIIEKRQSVAFWCNPISGHATLYWYQQILGQGPKLLIQFQNNGVVDDSQLPKDRFSAERLKGVDSTLKIQPAKLEDSAVYLCASSGGQVHGYTFGSGTRLTVV.

V gene TRBV28 combines with J gene TRBJ2-7; 10 positions agree with TRBD2. The CDR3 is 14 residues long. Per the germline V gene, CDR1 is MDHEN and CDR2 is SYDVKM. V was pared by 2 bases and J by 4 bases, with 2 bases of the junction left unmatched. CDR3 region: CASSLLAGAYEQYF. The CDR3 coding sequence is TGTGCCAGCAGTTTACTAGCGGGAGCGTACGAGCAGTACTTC.

The J gene is TRBJ2-2, the V gene TRBV3-1 (or the pseudogene TRBV3-2), with D hard to call. V lost 6 bases, J lost 1 base, and 6 bases lay in between. Germline V CDR1 and CDR2: LGHDT, YNNKEL (reference sequence). This CDR3 comprises 13 residues. The CDR3 coding sequence is TGTGCCAGCAGTCACGGGAACACCGGGGAGCTGTTTTTT. Translation: CASSHGNTGELFF.

The J gene is TRBJ2-7, the V gene TRBV4-3, with a weak D call TRBD2 (6 bases). V lost 2 bases, J lost 5 bases, and 13 bases lay in between. This CDR3 spans 14 amino acids. Germline lookup yields CDR1 LGHNA and CDR2 YSLEER. In DNA form, the CDR3 reads TGCGCCAGCAGCCAATCGGGACTGGCGGACGAGCAGTACTTC. This gives the protein CASSQSGLADEQYF.

This rearrangement joins TRBV21-1 to TRBJ1-1; the table's D gene call, TRBD1, was not cross checked with the DNA. TRBV21-1 is marked as a pseudogene. The CDR3 length is 15 residues. CDR3 residues: CASSKFARSNTEAFF. CDR3 bases: TGTGCCAGCAGCAAGTTTGCCAGATCTAACACTGAAGCTTTCTTT.

This clone has just a few counts. Other DNA sequences from this sample encode an identical CDR3 as well. The chain joins TRBV5-1 to TRBJ2-1; 8 bases agree with TRBD2. Germline V lookup: CDR1 SGHRS, CDR2 YFSETQ. The CDR3 contains 16 residues. The V gene end was trimmed by 1 base and the J gene end by 0 bases; junction bases not matched to a gene: 3. As DNA, the CDR3 is TGCGCCAGCAGCTTGACTAGCGGAAGCTCCTACAATGAGCAGTTCTTC. This encodes CASSLTSGSSYNEQFF.

J is TRBJ2-2 and V is TRBV28, with 9 bases matching TRBD1. V dropped 6 bases and J dropped 1; count of bases not matched to a gene: 6. The CDR3 contains 16 residues. CDR1 is MDHEN, CDR2 SYDVKM, per germline. The CDR3 nucleotides are TGTGCCAGCAGCGACCCGGGACAGGGGAACACCGGGGAGCTGTTTTTT. Encoded protein: CASSDPGQGNTGELFF.

J is TRBJ2-1 and V is TRBV6-2 or TRBV6-3, with unresolved D. The CDR3 extends over 14 amino acids. CDR1 MNHEY and CDR2 SVGEGT come from the germline V gene. Trimming took off 2 bases at V and 7 bases at J, with 12 bases between the two ends. CDR3 in DNA: TGTGCCAGCAGTTACCTCTTCTCGGGTAATGAGCAGTTCTTC. Its protein product is CASSYLFSGNEQFF.

This chain uses TRBV27 with TRBJ2-4, with D perhaps matching TRBD1 (6 bases). V dropped 0 bases and J dropped 1 base, with 10 bases sitting between them. The V gene's germline CDR1 is MNHEY and CDR2 SMNVEV (reference sequence). CDR3 length: 16 residues. The CDR3 is CASSLSGAPAKNIQYF. The CDR3, as DNA: TGTGCCAGCAGTTTATCGGGGGCCCCCGCCAAAAACATTCAGTACTTC.

The rearrangement uses TRBV7-8 and TRBJ2-7; D is unresolved. Trimming pared 1 base from V and 6 bases from J, leaving 7 bases between. Germline loops: CDR1 SGHVS, CDR2 FQNEAQ. The CDR3 totals 12 residues. CDR3 nucleotides: TGTGCCAGCAGCTTAGACGGTTTCGAGCAGTACTTC. It codes for CASSLDGFEQYF.

The rearrangement uses TRBV28 and TRBJ1-4; 8 bases are a match to TRBD1. With V trimmed by 6 bases and J by 4 bases, 7 bases remained unmatched. The germline V gene has CDR1 MDHEN and CDR2 SYDVKM. CDR3 size: 15 residues. The CDR3 sequence: CASRPTDRGNEKLFF. CDR3 bases: TGTGCCAGCAGGCCCACTGACAGGGGTAATGAAAAACTGTTTTTT.

This chain joins TRBV28 and TRBJ2-5; TRBD2 is a possible D gene (6 bases). Trimming removed 0 bases at V and 1 base at J, with 9 bases between. The length of the CDR3 is 15 residues. The germline V gene encodes CDR1 MDHEN and CDR2 SYDVKM. The CDR3 nucleotides read TGTGCCAGCAGTTTATGGGGGGGAGGCCAAGAGACCCAGTACTTC. Encoded protein: CASSLWGGGQETQYF.

The V call is TRBV6-2 or TRBV6-3, the J call TRBJ2-1, with D perhaps matching TRBD2 (7 bases). The germline gives CDR1 MNHEY, CDR2 SVGEGT. This CDR3 region has 16 residues. Trimming shortened V by 1 base and J by 3 bases, and 13 bases separated the two germline ends. CDR3 nucleotides: TGTGCCAGCAGTTACTGGGGGGGCTTTTACTACAATGAGCAGTTCTTC. Translated: CASSYWGGFYYNEQFF.

This clone has only one observation. The rearrangement links TRBV28 to TRBJ2-1, with 9 bases that match TRBD1. CDR1 and CDR2 (germline): MDHEN, SYDVKM. V gave up 4 bases and J gave up 9 bases; unmatched junction bases: 10. The CDR3 runs 15 residues. The CDR3 reads CASSSPGQGGGEQFF. The CDR3 DNA follows: TGTGCCAGCAGTTCCCCGGGACAGGGTGGAGGTGAGCAGTTCTTC.